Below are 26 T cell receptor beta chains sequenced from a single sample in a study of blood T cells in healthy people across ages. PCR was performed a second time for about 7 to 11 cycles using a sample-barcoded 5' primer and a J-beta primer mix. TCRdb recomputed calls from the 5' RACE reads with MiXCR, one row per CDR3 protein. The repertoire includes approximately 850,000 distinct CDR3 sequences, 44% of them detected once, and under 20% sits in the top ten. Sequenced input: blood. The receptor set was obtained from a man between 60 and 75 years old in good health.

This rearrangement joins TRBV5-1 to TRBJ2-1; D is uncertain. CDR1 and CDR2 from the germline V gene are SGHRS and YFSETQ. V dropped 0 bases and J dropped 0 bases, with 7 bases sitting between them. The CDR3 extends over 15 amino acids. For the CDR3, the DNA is TGCGCCAGCAGCTTGGGCAGTTCCTCCTACAATGAGCAGTTCTTC. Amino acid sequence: CASSLGSSSYNEQFF.

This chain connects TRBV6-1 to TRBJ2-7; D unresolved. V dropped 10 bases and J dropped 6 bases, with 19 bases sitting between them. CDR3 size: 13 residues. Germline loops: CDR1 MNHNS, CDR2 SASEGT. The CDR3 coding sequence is TGTGCCATTAAGCCTTTTCCGAAGGGCGAGCAGTACTTC. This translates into CAIKPFPKGEQYF.

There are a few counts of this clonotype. The CDR3, as DNA: TGTGCCAGCAGTTACTCGTTCAGGCCTCAGGATGGCTACACCTTC. It encodes CASSYSFRPQDGYTF. V usage is TRBV6-5 and J usage is TRBJ1-2; D unresolved. Germline loops: CDR1 MNHEY, CDR2 SVGAGI. The CDR3 length is 15 residues. Trimming shortened V by 0 bases and J by 6 bases, and 14 bases separated the two germline ends.

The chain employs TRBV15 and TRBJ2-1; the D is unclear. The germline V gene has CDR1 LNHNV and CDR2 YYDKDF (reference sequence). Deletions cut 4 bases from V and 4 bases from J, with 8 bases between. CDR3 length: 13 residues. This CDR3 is CATSKGNYNEQFF. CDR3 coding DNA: TGTGCCACCAGCAAAGGGAATTACAATGAGCAGTTCTTC.

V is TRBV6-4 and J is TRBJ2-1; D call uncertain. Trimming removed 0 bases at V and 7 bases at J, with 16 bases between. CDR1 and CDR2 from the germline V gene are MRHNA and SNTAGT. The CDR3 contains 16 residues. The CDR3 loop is CASSDSAARSYNEQFF. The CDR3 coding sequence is TGTGCCAGCAGTGACTCGGCTGCGAGGTCGTATAATGAGCAGTTCTTC.

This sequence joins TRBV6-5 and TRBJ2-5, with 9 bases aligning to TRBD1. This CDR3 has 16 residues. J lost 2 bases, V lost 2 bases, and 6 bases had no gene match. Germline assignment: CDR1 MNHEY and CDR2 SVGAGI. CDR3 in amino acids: CASSYPTTGGQETQYF. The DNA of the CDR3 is TGTGCCAGCAGTTACCCCACGACAGGGGGACAAGAGACCCAGTACTTC.

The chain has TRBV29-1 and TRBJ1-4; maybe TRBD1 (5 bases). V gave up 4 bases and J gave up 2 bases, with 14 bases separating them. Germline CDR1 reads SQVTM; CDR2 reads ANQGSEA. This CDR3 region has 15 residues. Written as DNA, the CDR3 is TGCAGCGTTGGCCCCCGGGGGTTTACTAATGAAAAACTGTTTTTT. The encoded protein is CSVGPRGFTNEKLFF.

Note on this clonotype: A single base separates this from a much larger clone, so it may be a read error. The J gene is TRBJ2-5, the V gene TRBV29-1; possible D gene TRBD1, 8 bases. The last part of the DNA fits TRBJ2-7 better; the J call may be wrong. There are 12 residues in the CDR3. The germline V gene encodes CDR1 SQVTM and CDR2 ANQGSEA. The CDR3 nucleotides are TGCAGCGCTGGACAGGGAGGGTACGAGCAGTACTTC. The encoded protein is CSAGQGGYEQYF.

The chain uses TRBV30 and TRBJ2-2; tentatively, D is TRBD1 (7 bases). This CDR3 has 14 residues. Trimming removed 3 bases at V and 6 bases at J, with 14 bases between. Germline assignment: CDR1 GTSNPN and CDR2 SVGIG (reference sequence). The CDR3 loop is CAWREGAQSGELFF. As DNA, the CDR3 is TGTGCCTGGAGGGAGGGGGCCCAATCCGGGGAGCTGTTTTTT. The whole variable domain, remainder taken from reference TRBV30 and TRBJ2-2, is SQTIHQWPATLVQPVGSPLSLECTVEGTSNPNLYWYRQAAGRGLQLLFYSVGIGQISSEVPQNLSASRPQDRQFILSSKKLLLSDSGFYLCAWREGAQSGELFFGEGSRLTVL.

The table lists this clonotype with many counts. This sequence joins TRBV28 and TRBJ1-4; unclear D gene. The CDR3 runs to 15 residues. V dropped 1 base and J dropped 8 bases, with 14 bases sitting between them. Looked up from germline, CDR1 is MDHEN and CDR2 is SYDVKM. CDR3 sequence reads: CASSLLWEAGEKLFF. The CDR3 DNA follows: TGTGCCAGCAGTTTATTGTGGGAGGCTGGAGAAAAACTGTTTTTT.

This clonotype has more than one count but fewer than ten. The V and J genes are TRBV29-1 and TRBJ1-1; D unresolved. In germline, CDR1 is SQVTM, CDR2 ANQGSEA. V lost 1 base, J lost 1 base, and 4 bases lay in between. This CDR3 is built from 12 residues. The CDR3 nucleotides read TGCAGCGTTGAAGCCGGGAACACTGAAGCTTTCTTT. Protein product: CSVEAGNTEAFF.

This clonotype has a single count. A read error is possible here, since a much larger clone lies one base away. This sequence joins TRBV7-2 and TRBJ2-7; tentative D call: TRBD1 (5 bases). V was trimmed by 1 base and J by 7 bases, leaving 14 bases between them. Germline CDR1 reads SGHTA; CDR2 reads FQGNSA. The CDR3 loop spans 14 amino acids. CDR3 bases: TGTGCCAGCAGCTTAGGGACACGTTACAATGAGCAGTACTTC. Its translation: CASSLGTRYNEQYF.

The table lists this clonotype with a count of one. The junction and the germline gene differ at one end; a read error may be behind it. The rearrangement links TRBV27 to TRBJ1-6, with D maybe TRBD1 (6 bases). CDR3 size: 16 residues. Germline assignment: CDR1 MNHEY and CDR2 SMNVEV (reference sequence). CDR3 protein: CASSFLSTGHLSPPHF. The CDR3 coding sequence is TGTGCCAGCAGTTTTTTGAGCACAGGGCACCTTTCACCCCCCCACTTT.

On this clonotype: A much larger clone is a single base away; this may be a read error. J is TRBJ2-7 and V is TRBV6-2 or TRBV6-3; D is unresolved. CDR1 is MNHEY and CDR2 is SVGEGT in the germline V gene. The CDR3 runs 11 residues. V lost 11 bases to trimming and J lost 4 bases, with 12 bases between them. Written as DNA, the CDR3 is TGTGCCGGCAATTTCCAGTACGAGCAGTACTTC. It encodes CAGNFQYEQYF.

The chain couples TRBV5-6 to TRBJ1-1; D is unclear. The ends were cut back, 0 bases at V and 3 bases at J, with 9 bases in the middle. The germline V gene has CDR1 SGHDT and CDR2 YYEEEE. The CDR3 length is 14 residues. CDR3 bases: TGTGCCAGCAGCTTGGCTTCCAGCGACACTGAAGCTTTCTTT. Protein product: CASSLASSDTEAFF.

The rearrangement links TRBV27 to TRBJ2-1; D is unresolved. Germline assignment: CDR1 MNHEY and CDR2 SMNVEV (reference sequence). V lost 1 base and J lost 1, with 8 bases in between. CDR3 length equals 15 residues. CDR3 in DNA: TGTGCCAGCAGTTTATGGGCAGCTTCCTACAATGAGCAGTTCTTC. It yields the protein CASSLWAASYNEQFF.

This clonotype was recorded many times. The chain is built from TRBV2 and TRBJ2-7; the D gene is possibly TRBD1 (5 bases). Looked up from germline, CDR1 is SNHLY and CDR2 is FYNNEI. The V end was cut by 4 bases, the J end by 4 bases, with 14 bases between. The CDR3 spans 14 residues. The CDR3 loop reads CASSGPTESYEQYF. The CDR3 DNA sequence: TGTGCCAGCAGTGGTCCGACAGAGTCGTACGAGCAGTACTTC. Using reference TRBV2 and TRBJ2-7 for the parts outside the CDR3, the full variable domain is EPEVTQTPSHQVTQMGQEVILRCVPISNHLYFYWYRQILGQKVEFLVSFYNNEISEKSEIFDDQFSVERPDGSNFTLKIRSTKLEDSAMYFCASSGPTESYEQYFGPGTRLTVT.

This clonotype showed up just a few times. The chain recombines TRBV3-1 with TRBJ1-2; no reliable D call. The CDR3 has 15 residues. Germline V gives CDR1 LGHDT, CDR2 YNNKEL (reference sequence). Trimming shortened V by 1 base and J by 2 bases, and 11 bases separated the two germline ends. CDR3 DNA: TGTGCCAGCAGCCAAGCGAGGGAAGCCAACTATGGCTACACCTTC. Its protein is CASSQAREANYGYTF.

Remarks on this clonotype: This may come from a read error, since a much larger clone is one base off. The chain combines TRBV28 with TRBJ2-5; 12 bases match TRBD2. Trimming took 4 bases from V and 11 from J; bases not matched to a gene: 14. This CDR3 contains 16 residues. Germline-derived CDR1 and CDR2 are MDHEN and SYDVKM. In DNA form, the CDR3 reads TGTGCCAGCAGTTCTCTCGGACTAGCGGGGTTCAATGAGCAGTACTTC. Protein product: CASSSLGLAGFNEQYF.

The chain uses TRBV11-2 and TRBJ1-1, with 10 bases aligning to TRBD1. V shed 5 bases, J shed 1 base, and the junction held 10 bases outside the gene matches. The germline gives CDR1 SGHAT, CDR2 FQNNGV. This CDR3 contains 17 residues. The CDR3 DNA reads TGTGCCAGCAGCCCAGTCCCGGGACAGGGGCCGAACACTGAAGCTTTCTTT. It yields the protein CASSPVPGQGPNTEAFF.

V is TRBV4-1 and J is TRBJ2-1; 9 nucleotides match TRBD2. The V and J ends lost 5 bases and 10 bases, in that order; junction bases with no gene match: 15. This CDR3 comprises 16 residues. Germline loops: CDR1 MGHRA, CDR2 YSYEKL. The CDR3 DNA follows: TGCGCCAGCAGCTTCCAGGAGACTAGCGGCCTCTCGGAGCAGTTCTTC. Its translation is CASSFQETSGLSEQFF.

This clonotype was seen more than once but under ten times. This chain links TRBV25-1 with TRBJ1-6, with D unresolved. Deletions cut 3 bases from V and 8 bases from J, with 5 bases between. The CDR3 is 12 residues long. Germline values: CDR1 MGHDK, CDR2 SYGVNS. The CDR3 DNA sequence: TGTGCCAGCAGTGATCAGGATTCACCCCTCCACTTT. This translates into CASSDQDSPLHF. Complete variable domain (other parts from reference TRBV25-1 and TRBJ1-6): EADIYQTPRYLVIGTGKKITLECSQTMGHDKMYWYQQDPGMELHLIHYSYGVNSTEKGDLSSESTVSRIRTEHFPLTLESARPSHTSQYLCASSDQDSPLHFGNGTRLTVT.

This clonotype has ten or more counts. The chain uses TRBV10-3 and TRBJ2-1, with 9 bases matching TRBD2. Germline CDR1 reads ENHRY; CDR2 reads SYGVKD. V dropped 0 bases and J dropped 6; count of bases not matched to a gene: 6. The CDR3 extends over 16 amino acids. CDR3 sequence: CAISESASGDLNEQFF. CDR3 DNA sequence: TGTGCCATCAGTGAGTCGGCTAGCGGGGACCTCAATGAGCAGTTCTTC.

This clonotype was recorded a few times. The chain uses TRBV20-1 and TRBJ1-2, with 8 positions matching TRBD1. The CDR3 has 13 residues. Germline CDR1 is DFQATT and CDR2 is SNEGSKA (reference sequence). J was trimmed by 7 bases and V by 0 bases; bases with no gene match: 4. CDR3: CSARETGGRGYTF. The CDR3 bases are TGCAGTGCTAGAGAAACAGGGGGTCGTGGCTACACCTTC.

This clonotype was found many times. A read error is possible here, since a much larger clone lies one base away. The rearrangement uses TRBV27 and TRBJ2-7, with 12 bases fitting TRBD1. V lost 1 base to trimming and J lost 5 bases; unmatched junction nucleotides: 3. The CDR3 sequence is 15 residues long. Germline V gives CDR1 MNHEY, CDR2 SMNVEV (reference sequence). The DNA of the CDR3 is TGTGCCAGCAGTTTATTCGGGACAGGGGGCGACGAGCAGTACTTC. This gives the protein CASSLFGTGGDEQYF.

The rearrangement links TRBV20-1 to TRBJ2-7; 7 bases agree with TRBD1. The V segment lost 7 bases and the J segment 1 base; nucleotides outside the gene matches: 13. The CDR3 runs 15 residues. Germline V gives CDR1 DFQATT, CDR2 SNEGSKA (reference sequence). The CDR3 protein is CSGGDHQTGSYEQYF. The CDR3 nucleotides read TGCAGTGGAGGGGACCACCAGACAGGGTCCTACGAGCAGTACTTC.